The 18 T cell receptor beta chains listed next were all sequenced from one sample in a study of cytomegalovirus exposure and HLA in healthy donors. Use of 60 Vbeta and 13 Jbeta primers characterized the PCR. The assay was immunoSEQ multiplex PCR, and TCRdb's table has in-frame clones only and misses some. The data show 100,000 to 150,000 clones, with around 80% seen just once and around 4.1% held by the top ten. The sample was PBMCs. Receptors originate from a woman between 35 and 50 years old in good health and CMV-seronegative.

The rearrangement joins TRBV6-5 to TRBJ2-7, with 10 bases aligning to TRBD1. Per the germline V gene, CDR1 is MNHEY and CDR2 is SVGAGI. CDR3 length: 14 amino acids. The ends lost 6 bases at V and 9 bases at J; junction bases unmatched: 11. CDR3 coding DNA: TGTGCCAGCAGGGATGGGACAGGGGCCTCTGGGCAGTACTTC. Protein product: CASRDGTGASGQYF.

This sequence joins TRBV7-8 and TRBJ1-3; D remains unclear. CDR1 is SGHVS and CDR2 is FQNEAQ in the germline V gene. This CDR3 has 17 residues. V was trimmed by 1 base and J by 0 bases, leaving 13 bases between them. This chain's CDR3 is CASSLGLVGASGNTIYF. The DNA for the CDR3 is TGTGCCAGCAGCTTAGGGTTAGTCGGAGCCTCTGGAAACACCATATATTTT.

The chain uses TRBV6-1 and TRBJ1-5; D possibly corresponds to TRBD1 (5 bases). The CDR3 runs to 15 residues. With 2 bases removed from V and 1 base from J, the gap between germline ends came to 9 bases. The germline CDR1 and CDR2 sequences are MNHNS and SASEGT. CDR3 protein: CASSENAGSNQPQHF. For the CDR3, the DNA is TGTGCCAGCAGTGAAAATGCAGGGAGCAATCAGCCCCAGCATTTT.

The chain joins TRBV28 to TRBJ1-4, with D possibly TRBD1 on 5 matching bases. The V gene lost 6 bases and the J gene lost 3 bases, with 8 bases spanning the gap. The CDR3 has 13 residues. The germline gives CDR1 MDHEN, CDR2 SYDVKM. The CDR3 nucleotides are TGTGCCAGCAGGCCGACAGCTAATGAAAAACTGTTTTTT. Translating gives CASRPTANEKLFF.

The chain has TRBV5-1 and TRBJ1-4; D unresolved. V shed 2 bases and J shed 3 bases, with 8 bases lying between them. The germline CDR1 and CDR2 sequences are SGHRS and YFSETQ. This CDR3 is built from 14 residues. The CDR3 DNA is TGCGCCAGCAGCTTTTTACAGTCTAATGAAAAACTGTTTTTT. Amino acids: CASSFLQSNEKLFF.

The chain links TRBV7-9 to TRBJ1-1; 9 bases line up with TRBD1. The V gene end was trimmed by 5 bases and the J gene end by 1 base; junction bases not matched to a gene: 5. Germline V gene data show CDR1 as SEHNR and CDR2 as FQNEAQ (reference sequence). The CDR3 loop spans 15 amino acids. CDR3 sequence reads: CASSREGQGNTEAFF. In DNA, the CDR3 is TGTGCCAGCAGCCGCGAGGGACAGGGGAACACTGAAGCTTTCTTT.

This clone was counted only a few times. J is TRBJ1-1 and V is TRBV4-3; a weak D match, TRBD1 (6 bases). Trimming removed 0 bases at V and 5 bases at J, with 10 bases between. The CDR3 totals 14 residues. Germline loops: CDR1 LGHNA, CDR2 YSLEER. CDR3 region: CASSQDSRGTEAFF. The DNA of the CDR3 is TGCGCCAGCAGCCAAGATAGCAGGGGAACTGAAGCTTTCTTT.

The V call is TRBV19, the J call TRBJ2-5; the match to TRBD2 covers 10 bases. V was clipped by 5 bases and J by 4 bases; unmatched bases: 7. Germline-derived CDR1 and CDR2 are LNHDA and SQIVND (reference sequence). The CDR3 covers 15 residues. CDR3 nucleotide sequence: TGTGCCAGTAGTTCCGGACTAGCGGCTTCAGAGACCCAGTACTTC. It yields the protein CASSSGLAASETQYF.

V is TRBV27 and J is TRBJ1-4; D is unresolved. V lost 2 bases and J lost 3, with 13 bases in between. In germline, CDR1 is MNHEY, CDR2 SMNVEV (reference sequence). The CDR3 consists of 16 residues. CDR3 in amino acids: CASSLVRVRSNEKLFF. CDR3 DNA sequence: TGTGCCAGCAGTTTAGTCCGGGTTCGGTCTAATGAAAAACTGTTTTTT.

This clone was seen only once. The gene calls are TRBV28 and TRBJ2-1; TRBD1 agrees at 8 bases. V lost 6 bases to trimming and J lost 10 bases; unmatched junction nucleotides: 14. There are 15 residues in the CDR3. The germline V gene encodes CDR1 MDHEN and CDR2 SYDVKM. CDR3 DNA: TGTGCCAGCAGGACGTACAGGGGGAAACTGTGGGAGCAGTTCTTC. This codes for CASRTYRGKLWEQFF.

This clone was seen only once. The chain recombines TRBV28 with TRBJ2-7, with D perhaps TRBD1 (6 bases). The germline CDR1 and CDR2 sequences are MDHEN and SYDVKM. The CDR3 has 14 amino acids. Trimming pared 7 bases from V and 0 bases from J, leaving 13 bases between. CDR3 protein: CASTRTVLSYEQYF. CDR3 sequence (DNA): TGTGCCAGCACTCGGACAGTCCTCTCCTACGAGCAGTACTTC.

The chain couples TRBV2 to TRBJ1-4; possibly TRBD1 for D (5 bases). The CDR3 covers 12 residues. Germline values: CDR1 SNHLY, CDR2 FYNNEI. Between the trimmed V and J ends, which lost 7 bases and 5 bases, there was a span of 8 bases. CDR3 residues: CASNRGNEKLFF. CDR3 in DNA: TGTGCCAGCAACCGGGGGAATGAAAAACTGTTTTTT. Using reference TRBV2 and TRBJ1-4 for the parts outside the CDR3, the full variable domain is EPEVTQTPSHQVTQMGQEVILRCVPISNHLYFYWYRQILGQKVEFLVSFYNNEISEKSEIFDDQFSVERPDGSNFTLKIRSTKLEDSAMYFCASNRGNEKLFFGSGTQLSVL.

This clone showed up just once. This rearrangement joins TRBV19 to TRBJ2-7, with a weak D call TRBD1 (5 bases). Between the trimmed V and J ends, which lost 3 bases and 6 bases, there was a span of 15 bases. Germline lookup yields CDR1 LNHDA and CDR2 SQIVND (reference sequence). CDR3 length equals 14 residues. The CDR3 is CASSMGHLGAEQYF. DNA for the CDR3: TGTGCCAGTAGTATGGGGCACCTAGGAGCCGAGCAGTACTTC.

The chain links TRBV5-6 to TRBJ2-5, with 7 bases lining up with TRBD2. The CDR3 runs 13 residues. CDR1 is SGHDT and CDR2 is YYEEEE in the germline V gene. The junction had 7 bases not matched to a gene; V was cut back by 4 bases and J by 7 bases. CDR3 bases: TGTGCCAGCAGCCCCGGACTAGTCGGGACCCAGTACTTC. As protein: CASSPGLVGTQYF. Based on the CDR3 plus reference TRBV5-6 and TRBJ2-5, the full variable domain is DAGVTQSPTHLIKTRGQQVTLRCSPKSGHDTVSWYQQALGQGPQFIFQYYEEEERQRGNFPDRFSGHQFPNYSSELNVNALLLGDSALYLCASSPGLVGTQYFGPGTRLLVL.

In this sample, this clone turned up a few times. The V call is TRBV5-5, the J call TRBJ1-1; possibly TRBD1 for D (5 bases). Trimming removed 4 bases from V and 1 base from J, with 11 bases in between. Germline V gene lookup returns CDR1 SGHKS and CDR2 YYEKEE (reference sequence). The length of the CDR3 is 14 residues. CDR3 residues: CASSQITGNTEAFF. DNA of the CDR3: TGTGCCAGCAGCCAGATCACAGGGAACACTGAAGCTTTCTTT.

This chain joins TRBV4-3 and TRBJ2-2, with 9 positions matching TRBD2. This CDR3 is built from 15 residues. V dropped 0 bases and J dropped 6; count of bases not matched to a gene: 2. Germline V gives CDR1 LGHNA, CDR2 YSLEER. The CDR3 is CASSQEIAGAGELFF. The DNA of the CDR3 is TGCGCCAGCAGCCAAGAAATAGCGGGGGCCGGGGAGCTGTTTTTT.

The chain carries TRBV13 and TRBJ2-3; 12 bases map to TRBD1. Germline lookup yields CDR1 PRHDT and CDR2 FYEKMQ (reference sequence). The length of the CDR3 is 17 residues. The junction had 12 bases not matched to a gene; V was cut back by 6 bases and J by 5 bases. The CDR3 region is CASSYSTGTGGKDTQYF. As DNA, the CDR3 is TGTGCCAGCAGTTATTCGACCGGGACAGGGGGCAAAGATACGCAGTATTTT.

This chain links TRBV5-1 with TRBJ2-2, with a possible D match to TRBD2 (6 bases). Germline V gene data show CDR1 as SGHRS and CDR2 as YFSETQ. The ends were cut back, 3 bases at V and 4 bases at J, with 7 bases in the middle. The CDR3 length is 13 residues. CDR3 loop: CASSSEGTGELFF. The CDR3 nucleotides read TGCGCCAGCAGCTCGGAGGGCACCGGGGAGCTGTTTTTT.